This entry lists 2 T cell receptor beta chains sequenced from one sample in a study of blood T cell repertoires in COVID-19 (dated by TCRdb to about 2020). The method behind the library was the immunoSEQ multiplex PCR assay. TCRdb took over this immuneACCESS table, retaining in-frame rearrangements with V and J assigned. Such tables are incomplete; in checked studies, under half of the missing clones stem from an unresolved V gene, and the remainder is unexplained. For this sample the table gives about 50,000 clones, of which roughly 80% were detected only once. The ten largest account for around 10% of the sample. Sequencing was done on a sample of peripheral blood. These receptors originate from a man in his sixties with acute or convalescent COVID-19.

This chain uses TRBV5-1 with TRBJ2-7; D may be TRBD2 (7 bases). The germline V gene has CDR1 SGHRS and CDR2 YFSETQ. Trimming pared 0 bases from V and 6 bases from J, leaving 10 bases between. The CDR3 is 13 amino acids. The DNA for the CDR3 is TGCGCCAGCAGCTTGGAGGGGGGGATCGAGCAGTACTTC. It translates to CASSLEGGIEQYF.

This clone was detected only once. The V gene is TRBV30, the J gene TRBJ2-1; D is unresolved. CDR1 is GTSNPN and CDR2 is SVGIG in the germline V gene (reference sequence). The CDR3 runs 10 residues. Trimming removed 2 bases at V and 8 bases at J, with 4 bases between. In DNA form, the CDR3 reads TGTGCCTGGAGTTTCGATGAGCAGTTCTTC. Translation: CAWSFDEQFF.